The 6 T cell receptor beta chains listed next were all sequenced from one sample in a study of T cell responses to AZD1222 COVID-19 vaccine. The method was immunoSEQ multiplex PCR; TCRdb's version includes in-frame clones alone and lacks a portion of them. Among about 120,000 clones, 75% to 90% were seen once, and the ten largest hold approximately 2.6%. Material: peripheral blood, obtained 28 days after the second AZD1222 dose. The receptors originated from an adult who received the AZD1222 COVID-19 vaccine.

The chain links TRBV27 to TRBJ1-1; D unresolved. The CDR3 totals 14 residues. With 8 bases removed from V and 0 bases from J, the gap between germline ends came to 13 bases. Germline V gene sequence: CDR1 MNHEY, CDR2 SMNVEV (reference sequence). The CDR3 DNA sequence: TGTGCCAGCTCCCCACGAACTGTGAACACTGAAGCTTTCTTT. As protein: CASSPRTVNTEAFF.

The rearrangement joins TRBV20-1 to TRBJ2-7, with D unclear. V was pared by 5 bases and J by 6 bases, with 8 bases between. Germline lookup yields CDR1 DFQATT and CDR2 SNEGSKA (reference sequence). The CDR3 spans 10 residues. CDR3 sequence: CSADPGEQYF. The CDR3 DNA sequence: TGCAGTGCTGACCCCGGCGAGCAGTACTTC.

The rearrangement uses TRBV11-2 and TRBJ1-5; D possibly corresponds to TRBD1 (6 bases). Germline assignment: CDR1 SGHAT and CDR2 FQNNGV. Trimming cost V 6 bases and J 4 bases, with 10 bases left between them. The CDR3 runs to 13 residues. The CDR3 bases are TGTGCCAGCAGTTCAGGGGATAATCAGCCCCAGCATTTT. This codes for CASSSGDNQPQHF.

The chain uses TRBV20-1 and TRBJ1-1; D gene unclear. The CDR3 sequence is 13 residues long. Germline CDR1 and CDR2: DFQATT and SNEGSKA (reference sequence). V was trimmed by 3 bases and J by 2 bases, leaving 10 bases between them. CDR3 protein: CSASLDLNTEAFF. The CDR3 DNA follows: TGCAGTGCTAGTTTAGATTTAAACACTGAAGCTTTCTTT.

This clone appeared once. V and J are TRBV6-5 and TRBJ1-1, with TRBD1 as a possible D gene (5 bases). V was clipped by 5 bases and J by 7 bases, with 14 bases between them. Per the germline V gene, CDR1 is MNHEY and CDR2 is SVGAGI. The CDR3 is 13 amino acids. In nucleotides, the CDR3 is TGTGCCAGCAGTCCGCAGTTGGGGCGTGAAGCTTTCTTT. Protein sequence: CASSPQLGREAFF.

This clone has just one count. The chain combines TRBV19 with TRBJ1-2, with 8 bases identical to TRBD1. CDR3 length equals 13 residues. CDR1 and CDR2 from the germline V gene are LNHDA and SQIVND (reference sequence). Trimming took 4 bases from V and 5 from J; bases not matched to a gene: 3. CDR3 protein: CASSKDREYGYTF. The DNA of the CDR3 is TGTGCCAGTAGTAAGGACAGGGAATATGGCTACACCTTC.